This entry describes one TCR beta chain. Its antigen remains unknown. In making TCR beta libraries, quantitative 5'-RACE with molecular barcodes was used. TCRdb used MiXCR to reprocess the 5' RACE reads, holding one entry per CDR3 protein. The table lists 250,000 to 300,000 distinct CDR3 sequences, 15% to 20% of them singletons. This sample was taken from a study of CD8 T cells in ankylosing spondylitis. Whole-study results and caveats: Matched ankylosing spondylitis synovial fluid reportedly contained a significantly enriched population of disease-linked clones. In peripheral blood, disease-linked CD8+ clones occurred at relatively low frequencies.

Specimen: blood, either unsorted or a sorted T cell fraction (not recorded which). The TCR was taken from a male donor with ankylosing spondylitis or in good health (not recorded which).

CDR3 in DNA: TGTGCCAGCGTTGGGGACACTACCTACGAGCAGTACTTC. Its protein product is CASVGDTTYEQYF. V is TRBV2 and J is TRBJ2-7; D might be TRBD1 (6 bases). The CDR3 runs to 13 residues. Deletions cut 8 bases from V and 2 bases from J, with 13 bases between. The germline V gene has CDR1 SNHLY and CDR2 FYNNEI.